The clone carrying this TCR beta chain was observed many times. This specimen comes from a study of T cell repertoires in cytomegalovirus infection. TCRdb re-analysed the reads in MiXCR, keeping a single row per CDR3 protein. The table includes 150,000 to 200,000 distinct CDR3 sequences, about 21% detected once. The CDR3 runs to 13 residues. V lost 5 bases and J lost 6, with 11 bases in between. The TCR originated in a human donor in good health (CMV status not recorded). Some clones in this sample may be carry-over from other donors' samples. This sequence joins TRBV12-3 or TRBV12-4 and TRBJ1-5; D may be TRBD1 (5 bases). Sequenced material: PBMCs. CDR3 sequence: CASSLAGTQPQHF. For the CDR3, the DNA is TGTGCCAGCAGTCTTGCAGGGACTCAGCCCCAGCATTTT.